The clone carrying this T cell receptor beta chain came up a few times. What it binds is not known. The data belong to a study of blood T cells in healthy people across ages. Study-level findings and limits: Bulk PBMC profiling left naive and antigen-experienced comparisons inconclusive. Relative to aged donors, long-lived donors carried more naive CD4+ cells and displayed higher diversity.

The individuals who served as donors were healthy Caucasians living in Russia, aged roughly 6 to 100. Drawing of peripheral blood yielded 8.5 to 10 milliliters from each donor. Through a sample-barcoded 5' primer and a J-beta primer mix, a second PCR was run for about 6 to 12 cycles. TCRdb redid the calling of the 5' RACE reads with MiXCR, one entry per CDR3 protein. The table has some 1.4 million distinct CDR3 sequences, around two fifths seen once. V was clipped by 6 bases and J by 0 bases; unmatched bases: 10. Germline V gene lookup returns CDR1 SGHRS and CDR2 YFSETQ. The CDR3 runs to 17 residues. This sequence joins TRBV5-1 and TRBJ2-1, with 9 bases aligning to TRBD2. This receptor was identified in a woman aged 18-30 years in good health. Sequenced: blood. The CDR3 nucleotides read TGCGCCAGCATCGGCGGGAGGGCCCCTAGCTCCTACAATGAGCAGTTCTTC. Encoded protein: CASIGGRAPSSYNEQFF. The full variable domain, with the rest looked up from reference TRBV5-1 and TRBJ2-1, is KAGVTQTPRYLIKTRGQQVTLSCSPISGHRSVSWYQQTPGQGLQFLFEYFSETQRNKGNFPGRFSGRQFSNSRSEMNVSTLELGDSALYLCASIGGRAPSSYNEQFFGPGTRLTVL.